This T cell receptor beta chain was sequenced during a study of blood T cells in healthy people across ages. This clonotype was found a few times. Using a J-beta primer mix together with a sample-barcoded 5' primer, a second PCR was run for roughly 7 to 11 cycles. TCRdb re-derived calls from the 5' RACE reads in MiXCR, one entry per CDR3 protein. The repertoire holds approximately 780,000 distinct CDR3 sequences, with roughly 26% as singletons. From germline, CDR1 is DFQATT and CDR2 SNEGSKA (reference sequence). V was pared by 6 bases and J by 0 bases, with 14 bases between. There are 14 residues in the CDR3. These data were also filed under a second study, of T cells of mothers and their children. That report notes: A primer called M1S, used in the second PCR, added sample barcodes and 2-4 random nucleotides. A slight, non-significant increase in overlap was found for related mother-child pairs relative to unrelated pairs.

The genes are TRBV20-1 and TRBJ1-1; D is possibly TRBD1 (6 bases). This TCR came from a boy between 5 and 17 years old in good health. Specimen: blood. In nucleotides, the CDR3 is TGCAGTGCCGATAAGGGGGGATTGAACACTGAAGCTTTCTTT. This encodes CSADKGGLNTEAFF.